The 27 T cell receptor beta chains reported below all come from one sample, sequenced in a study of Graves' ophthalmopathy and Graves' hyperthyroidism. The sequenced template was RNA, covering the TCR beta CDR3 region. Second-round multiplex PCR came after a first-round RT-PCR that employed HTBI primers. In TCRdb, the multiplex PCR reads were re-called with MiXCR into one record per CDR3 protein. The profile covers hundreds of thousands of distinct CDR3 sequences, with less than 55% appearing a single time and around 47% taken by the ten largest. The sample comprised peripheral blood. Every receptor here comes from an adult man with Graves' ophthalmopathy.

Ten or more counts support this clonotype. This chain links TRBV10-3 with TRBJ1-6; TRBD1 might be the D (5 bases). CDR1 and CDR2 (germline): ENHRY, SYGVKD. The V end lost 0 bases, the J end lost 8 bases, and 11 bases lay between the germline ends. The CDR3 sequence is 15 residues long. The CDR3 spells CAISESQGWDSPLHF. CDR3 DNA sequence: TGTGCCATCAGTGAGTCGCAGGGTTGGGATTCACCCCTCCACTTT.

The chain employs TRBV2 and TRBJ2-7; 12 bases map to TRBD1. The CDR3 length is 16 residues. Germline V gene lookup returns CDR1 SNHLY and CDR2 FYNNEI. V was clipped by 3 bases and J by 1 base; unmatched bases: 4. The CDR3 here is CASSEPGQGASYEQYF. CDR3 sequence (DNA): TGTGCCAGCAGTGAGCCGGGACAGGGGGCTTCCTACGAGCAGTACTTC.

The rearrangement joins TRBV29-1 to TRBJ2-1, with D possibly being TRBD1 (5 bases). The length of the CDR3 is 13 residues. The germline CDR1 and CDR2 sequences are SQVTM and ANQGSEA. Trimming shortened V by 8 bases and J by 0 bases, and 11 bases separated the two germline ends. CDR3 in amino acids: CSIGAYSYNEQFF. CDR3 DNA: TGCAGCATTGGGGCTTACTCCTACAATGAGCAGTTCTTC.

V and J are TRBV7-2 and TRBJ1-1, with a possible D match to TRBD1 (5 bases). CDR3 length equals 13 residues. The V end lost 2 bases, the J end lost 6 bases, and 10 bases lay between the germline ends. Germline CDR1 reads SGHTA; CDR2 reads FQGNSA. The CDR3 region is CASSLRGLSEAFF. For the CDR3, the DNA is TGTGCCAGCAGCTTAAGGGGCTTGTCTGAAGCTTTCTTT.

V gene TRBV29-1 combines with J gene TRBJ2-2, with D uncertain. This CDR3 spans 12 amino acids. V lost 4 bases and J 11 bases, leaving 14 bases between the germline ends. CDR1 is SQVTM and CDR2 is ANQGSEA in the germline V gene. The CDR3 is CSVGQDRDELFF. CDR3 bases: TGCAGCGTTGGTCAGGATCGCGATGAGCTGTTTTTT.

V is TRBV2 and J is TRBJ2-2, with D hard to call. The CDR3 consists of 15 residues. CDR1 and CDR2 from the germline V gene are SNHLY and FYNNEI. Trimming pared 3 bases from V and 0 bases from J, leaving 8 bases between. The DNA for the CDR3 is TGTGCCAGCAGTGATTGGTCCGCGAACACCGGGGAGCTGTTTTTT. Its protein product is CASSDWSANTGELFF.

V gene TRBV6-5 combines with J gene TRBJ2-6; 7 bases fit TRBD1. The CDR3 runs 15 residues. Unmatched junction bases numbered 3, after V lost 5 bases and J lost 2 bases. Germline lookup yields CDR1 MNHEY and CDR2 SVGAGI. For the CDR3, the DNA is TGTGCCAGCAGTCTGCAGGGGGCTGGGGCCAACGTCCTGACTTTC. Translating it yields CASSLQGAGANVLTF.

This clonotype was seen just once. The CDR3 loop reads CSVETGRDLQGYTF. CDR3 in DNA: TGCAGCGTTGAAACAGGGAGGGACTTACAAGGCTACACCTTC. The chain joins TRBV29-1 to TRBJ1-2, with D tentatively TRBD1 (6 bases). The germline gives CDR1 SQVTM, CDR2 ANQGSEA. Trimming took off 2 bases at V and 8 bases at J, with 18 bases between the two ends. This CDR3 contains 14 residues.

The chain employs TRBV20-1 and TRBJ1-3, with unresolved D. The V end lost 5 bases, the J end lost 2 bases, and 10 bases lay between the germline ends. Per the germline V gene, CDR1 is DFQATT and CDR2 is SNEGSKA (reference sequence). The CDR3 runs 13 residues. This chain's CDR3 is CSAGEGTGNTIYF. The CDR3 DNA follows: TGCAGTGCTGGGGAGGGCACTGGAAACACCATATATTTT.

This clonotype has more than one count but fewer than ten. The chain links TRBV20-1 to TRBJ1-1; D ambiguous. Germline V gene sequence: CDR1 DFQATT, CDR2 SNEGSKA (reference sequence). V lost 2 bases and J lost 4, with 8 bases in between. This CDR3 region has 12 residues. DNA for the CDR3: TGCAGTGCTAGACGTGAAGGCACTGAAGCTTTCTTT. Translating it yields CSARREGTEAFF.

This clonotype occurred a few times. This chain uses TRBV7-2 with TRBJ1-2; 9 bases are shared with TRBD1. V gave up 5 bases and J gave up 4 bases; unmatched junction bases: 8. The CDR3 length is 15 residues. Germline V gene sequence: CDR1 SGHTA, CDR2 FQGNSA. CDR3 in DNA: TGTGCCAGCAGCCCGACGGCGGGACAGGGCTATGGCTACACCTTC. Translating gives CASSPTAGQGYGYTF.

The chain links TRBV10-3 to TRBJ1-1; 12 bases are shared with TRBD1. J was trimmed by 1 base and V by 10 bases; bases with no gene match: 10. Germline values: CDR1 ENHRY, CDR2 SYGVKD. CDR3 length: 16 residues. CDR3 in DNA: TGTGCCAGCACTATGGGACAGGGGGCCGGGAACACTGAAGCTTTCTTT. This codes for CASTMGQGAGNTEAFF.

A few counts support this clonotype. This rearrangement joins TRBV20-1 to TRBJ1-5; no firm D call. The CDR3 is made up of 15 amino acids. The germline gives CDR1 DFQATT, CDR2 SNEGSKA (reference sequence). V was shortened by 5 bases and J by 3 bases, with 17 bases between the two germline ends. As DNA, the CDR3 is TGCAGTGCTTCGGTCAGAACCGCCTCCAATCAGCCCCAGCATTTT. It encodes CSASVRTASNQPQHF.

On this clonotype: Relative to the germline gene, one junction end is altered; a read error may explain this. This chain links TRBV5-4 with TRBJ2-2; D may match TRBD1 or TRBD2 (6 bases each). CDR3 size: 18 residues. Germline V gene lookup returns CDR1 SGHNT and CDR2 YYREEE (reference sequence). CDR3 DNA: TGTGCCAGCAGCTTGGAAGGGGGGTATACCGTGAACACCAGGGAGCTGTTTTTT. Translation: CASSLEGGYTVNTRELFF.

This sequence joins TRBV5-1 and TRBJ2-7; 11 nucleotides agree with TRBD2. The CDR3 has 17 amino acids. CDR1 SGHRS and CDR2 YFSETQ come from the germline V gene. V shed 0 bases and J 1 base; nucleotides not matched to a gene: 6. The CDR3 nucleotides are TGCGCCAGCAGCTTGGCCTCGACTAGCGGGGCTTCCTACGAGCAGTACTTC. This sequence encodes CASSLASTSGASYEQYF.

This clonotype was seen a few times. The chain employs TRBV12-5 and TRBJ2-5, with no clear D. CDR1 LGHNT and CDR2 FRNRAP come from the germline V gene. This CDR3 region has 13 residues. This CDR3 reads CASSFAGLETQYF. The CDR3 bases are TGTGCCAGCAGTTTCGCAGGTTTAGAGACCCAGTACTTC.

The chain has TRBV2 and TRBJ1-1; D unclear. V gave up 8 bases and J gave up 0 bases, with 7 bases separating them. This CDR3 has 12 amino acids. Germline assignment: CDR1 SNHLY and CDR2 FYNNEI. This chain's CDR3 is CASGRMNTEAFF. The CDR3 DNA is TGTGCCAGCGGCCGTATGAACACTGAAGCTTTCTTT.

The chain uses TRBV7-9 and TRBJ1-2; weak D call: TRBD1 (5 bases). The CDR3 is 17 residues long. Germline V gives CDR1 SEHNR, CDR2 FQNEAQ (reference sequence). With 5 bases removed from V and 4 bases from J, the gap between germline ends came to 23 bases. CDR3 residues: CASSQDPGDVLLYGYTF. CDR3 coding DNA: TGTGCCAGCAGCCAAGATCCGGGGGACGTACTACTCTATGGCTACACCTTC.

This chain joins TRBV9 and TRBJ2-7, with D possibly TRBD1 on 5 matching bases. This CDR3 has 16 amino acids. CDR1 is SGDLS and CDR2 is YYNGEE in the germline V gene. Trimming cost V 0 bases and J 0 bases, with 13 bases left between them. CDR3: CASSVVPDTSSYEQYF. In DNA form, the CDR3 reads TGTGCCAGCAGCGTAGTTCCGGACACCAGCTCCTACGAGCAGTACTTC.

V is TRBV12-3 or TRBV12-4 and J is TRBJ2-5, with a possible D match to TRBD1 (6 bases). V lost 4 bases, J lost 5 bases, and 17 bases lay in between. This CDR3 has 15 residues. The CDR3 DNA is TGTGCCAGCAGTTCCTCGGACAGCCGTCGGGAGACCCAGTACTTC. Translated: CASSSSDSRRETQYF.

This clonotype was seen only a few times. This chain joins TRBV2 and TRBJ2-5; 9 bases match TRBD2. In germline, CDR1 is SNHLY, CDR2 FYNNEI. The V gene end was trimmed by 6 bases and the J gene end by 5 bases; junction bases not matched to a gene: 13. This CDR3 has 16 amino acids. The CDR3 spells CASRALGAGGGETQYF. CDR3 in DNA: TGTGCCAGCAGGGCCCTAGGAGCGGGGGGAGGGGAGACCCAGTACTTC.

CDR3 residues: CSVEGTSGGRNTGELFF. CDR3 nucleotides: TGCAGCGTTGAGGGGACTAGCGGGGGTAGGAACACCGGGGAGCTGTTTTTT. This chain connects TRBV29-1 to TRBJ2-2; 14 nucleotides agree with TRBD2. This CDR3 has 17 residues. Germline CDR1 and CDR2: SQVTM and ANQGSEA. Trimming at V came to 3 bases and at J to 1 base, leaving 4 bases not matched to a gene.

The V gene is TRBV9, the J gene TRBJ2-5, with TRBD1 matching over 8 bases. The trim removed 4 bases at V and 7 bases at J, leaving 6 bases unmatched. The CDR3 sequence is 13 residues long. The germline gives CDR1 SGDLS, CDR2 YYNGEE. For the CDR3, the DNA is TGTGCCAGCAGCCCCCGGGACAGGTCGACCCAGTACTTC. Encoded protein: CASSPRDRSTQYF.

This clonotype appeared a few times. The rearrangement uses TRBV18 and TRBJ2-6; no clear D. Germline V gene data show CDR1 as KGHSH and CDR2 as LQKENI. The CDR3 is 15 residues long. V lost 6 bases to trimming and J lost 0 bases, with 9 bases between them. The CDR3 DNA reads TGTGCCAGCTCTCCCTACATCTCTGGGGCCAACGTCCTGACTTTC. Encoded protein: CASSPYISGANVLTF.

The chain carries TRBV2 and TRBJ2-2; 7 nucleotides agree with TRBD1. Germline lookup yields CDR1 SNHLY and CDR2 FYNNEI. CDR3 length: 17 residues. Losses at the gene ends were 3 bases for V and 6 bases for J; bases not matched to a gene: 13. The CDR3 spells CASSEAAIRTGAGELFF. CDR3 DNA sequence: TGTGCCAGCAGTGAGGCGGCAATACGTACAGGGGCCGGGGAGCTGTTTTTT.

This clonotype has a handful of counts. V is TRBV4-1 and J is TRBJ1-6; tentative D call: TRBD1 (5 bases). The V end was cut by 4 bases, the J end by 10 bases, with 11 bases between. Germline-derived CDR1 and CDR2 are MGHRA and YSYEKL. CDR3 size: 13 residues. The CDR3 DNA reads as TGCGCCAGCAGCCGGATTGGGGGGTCACCCCTCCACTTT. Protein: CASSRIGGSPLHF.

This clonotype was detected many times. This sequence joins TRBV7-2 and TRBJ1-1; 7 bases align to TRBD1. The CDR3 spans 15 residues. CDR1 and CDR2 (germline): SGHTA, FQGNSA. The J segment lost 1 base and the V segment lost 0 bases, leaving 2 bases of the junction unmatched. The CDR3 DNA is TGTGCCAGCAGCTTAGCGGGACAGCGGAACACTGAAGCTTTCTTT. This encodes CASSLAGQRNTEAFF.